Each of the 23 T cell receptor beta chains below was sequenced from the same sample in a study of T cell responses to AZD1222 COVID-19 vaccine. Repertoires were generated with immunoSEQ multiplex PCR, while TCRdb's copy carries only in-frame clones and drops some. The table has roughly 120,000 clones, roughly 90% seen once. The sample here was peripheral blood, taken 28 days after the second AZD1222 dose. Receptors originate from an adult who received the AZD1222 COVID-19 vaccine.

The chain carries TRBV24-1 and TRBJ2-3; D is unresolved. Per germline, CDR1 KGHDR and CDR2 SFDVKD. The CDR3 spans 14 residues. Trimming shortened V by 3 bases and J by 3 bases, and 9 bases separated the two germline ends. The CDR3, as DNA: TGTGCCACCAGTGATGTTGACCAGACAGATACGCAGTATTTT. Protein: CATSDVDQTDTQYF.

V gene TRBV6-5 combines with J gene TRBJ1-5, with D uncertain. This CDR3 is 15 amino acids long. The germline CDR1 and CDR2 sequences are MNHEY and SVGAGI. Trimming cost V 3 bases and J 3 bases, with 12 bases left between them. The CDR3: CASSYGQPNNQPQHF. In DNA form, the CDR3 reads TGTGCCAGCAGTTATGGGCAGCCCAACAATCAGCCCCAGCATTTT.

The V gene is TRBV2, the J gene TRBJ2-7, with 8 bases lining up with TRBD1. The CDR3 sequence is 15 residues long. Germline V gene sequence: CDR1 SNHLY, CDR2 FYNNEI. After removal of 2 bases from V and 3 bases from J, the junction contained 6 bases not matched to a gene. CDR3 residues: CASSETGQGFYEQYF. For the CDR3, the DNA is TGTGCCAGCAGTGAAACCGGACAGGGTTTCTACGAGCAGTACTTC.

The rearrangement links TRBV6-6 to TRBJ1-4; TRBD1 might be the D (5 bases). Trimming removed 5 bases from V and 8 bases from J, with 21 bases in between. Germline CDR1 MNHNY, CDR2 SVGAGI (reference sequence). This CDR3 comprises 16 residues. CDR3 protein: CASSAGGGWSGEKLFF. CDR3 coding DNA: TGTGCCAGCAGTGCGGGGGGAGGGTGGTCCGGGGAAAAACTGTTTTTT.

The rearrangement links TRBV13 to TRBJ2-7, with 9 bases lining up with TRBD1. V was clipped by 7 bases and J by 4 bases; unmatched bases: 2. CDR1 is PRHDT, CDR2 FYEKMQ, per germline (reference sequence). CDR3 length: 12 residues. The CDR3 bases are TGTGCCAGCACGGGACAGGGATACGAGCAGTACTTC. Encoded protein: CASTGQGYEQYF.

CDR3 sequence: CASSFSGADTQYF. Here the CDR3 DNA reads TGTGCCAGCAGCTTTTCGGGGGCAGATACGCAGTATTTT. V and J are TRBV7-9 and TRBJ2-3; TRBD2 is a possible D gene (6 bases). CDR3 size: 13 residues. Germline values: CDR1 SEHNR, CDR2 FQNEAQ (reference sequence). Trimming removed 3 bases from V and 4 bases from J, with 8 bases in between.

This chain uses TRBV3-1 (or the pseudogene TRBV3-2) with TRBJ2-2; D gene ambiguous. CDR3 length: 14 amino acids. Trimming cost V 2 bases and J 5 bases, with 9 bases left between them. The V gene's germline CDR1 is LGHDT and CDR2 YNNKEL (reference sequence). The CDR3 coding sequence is TGTGCCAGCAGCCAAAGACATGTAACCGGGGAGCTGTTTTTT. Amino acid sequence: CASSQRHVTGELFF.

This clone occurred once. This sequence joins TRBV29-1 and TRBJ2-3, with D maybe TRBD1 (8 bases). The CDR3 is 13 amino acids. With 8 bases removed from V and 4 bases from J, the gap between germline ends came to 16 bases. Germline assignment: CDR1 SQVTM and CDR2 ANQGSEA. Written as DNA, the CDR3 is TGCAGCTACAGGGGGGGGGTTTCAGATACGCAGTATTTT. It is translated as CSYRGGVSDTQYF.

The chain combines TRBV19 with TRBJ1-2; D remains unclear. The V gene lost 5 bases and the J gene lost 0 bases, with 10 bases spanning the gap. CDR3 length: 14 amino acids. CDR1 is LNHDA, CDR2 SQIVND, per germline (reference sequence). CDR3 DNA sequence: TGTGCCAGTAGTTTGGTTCATTCTAACTATGGCTACACCTTC. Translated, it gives CASSLVHSNYGYTF.

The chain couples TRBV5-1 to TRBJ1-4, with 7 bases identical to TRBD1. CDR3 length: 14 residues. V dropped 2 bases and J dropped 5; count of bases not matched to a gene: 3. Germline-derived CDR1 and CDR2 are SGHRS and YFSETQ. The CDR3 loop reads CASSFSTGNEKLFF. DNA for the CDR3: TGCGCCAGCAGCTTTTCGACAGGGAATGAAAAACTGTTTTTT.

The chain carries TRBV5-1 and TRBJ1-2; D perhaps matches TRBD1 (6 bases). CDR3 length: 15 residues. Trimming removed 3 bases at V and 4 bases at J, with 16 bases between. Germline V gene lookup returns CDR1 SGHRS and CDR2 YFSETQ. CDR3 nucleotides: TGCGCCAGCAGCTCACAGGGCGGCCGGGGCTATGGCTACACCTTC. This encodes CASSSQGGRGYGYTF.

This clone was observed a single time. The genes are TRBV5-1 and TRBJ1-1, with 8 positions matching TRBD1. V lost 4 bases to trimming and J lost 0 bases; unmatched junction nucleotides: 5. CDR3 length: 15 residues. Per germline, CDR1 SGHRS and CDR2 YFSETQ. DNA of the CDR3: TGCGCCAGCAGCCAGGGGGCAGGGGTGAACACTGAAGCTTTCTTT. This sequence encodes CASSQGAGVNTEAFF.

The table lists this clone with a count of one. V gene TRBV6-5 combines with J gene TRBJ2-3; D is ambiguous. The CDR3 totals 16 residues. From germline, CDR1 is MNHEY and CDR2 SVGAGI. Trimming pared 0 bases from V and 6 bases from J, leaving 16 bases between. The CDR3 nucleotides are TGTGCCAGCAGTTACTCGACGGAGAGTTCGGTGGATACGCAGTATTTT. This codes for CASSYSTESSVDTQYF.

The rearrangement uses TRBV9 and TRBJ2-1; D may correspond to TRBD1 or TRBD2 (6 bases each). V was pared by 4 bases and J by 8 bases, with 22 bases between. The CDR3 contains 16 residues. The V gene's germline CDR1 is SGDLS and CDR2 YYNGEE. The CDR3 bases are TGTGCCAGCAGCCCCGGAGGGAGACAGGTTGGCCATGAGCAGTTCTTC. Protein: CASSPGGRQVGHEQFF.

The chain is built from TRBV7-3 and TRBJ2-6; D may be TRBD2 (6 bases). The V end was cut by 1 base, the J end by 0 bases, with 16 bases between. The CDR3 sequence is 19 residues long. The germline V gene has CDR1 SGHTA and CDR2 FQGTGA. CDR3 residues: CASSLRGLLTRSGANVLTF. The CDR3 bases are TGTGCCAGCAGCTTAAGGGGACTGTTAACCCGCTCTGGGGCCAACGTCCTGACTTTC.

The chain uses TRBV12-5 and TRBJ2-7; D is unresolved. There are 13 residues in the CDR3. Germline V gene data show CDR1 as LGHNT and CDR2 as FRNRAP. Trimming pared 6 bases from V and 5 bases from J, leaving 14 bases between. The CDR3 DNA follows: TGTGCTAGTGGGGTCGAGGTAGGGCACGAGCAGTACTTC. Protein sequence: CASGVEVGHEQYF.

CDR3 loop: CASSQNNSPLHF. As DNA, the CDR3 is TGTGCCAGCAGCCAGAATAATTCACCCCTCCACTTT. V gene TRBV11-3 combines with J gene TRBJ1-6, with D hard to call. With 5 bases removed from V and 5 bases from J, the gap between germline ends came to 4 bases. The CDR3 runs 12 residues. The germline V gene encodes CDR1 SGHNT and CDR2 YENEEA.

The CDR3 is CASSLLGRGPSTEAFF. The CDR3 nucleotides read TGTGCCAGCAGTCTTCTGGGCAGGGGGCCGAGCACTGAAGCTTTCTTT. V gene TRBV3-1 (or the pseudogene TRBV3-2) combines with J gene TRBJ1-1; 8 bases map to TRBD1. The CDR3 is made up of 16 amino acids. With V trimmed by 6 bases and J by 4 bases, 13 bases remained unmatched. The germline CDR1 and CDR2 sequences are LGHDT and YNNKEL (reference sequence).

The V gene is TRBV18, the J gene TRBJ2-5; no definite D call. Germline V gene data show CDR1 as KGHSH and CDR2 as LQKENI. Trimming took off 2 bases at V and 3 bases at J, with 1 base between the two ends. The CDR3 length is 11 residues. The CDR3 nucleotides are TGTGCCAGCTCACCAAAAGAGACCCAGTACTTC. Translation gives CASSPKETQYF.

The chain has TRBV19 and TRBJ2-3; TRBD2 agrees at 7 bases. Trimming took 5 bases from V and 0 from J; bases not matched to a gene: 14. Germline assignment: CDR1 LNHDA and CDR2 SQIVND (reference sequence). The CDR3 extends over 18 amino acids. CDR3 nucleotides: TGTGCCAGTAGTGACTCTTCGGCGGGAGTCGCTAGCACAGATACGCAGTATTTT. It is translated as CASSDSSAGVASTDTQYF.

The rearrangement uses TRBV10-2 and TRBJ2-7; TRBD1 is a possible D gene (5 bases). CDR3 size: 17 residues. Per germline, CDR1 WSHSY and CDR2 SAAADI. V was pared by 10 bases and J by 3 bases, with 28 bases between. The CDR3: CATYRQGDLPTFYEQYF. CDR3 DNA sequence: TGCGCCACCTACCGCCAGGGCGACCTACCAACTTTCTACGAGCAGTACTTC.

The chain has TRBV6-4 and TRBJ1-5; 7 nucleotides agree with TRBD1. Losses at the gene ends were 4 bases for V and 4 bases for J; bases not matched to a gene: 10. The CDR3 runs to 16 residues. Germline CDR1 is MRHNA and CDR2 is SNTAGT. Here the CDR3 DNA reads TGTGCCAGCAGTGGGGAGGGACAGATGATTAATCAGCCCCAGCATTTT. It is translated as CASSGEGQMINQPQHF.

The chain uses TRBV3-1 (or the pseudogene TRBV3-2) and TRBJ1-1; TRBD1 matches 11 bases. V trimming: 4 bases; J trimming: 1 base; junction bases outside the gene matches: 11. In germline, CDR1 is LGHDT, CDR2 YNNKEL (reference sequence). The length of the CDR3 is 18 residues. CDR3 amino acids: CASSRSDRGLSKNTEAFF. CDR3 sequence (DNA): TGTGCCAGCAGCCGTTCGGACAGGGGGCTGTCCAAGAACACTGAAGCTTTCTTT.